What follows is one TCR beta chain and its context. The J segment lost 6 bases and the V segment lost 6 bases, leaving 3 bases of the junction unmatched. The CDR3 runs to 13 residues. CDR1 and CDR2 (germline): WSHSY, SAAADI. This specimen belongs to a study of beta chain features in type 1 diabetes. Study-level background: The number of sorted cells examined across all samples was some 98,000,000.

Expressed TCRB transcripts were sequenced because the entire RNA isolate underwent reverse transcription. Sequenced by immunoSEQ multiplex PCR; TCRdb stores in-frame clones only, minus some. The top ten hold 2% to 2.5% of the sample, which has roughly 25,000 clones, nearly 70% seen once. Staining for CD45RO/CCR7/CD25/CD127/CD95/CD27 allowed sorting of CD4+ naive, central memory, regulatory and stem cell-like memory cells. This receptor was taken from a woman aged 40 to 50 in good health. The chain joins TRBV10-2 to TRBJ2-7, with 12 bases that match TRBD1. The sample consisted of Tregs from blood. Written as DNA, the CDR3 is TGCGCCAGCAGGGGGACAGGGGGCATCGAGCAGTACTTC. Translating gives CASRGTGGIEQYF.